A single sample is the source of the 2 T cell receptor beta chains below, sequenced in a study of OX40 agonist ivuxolimab in advanced cancers. Produced via immunoSEQ multiplex PCR; TCRdb's table is partial and in-frame only. The sample lists about 60,000 clones, 80% to 95% occurring once. The sample was CD4+ or CD8+ T cells sorted from blood, taken in a trial of the OX40 agonist ivuxolimab. The receptors come from an adult with an advanced solid tumor such as melanoma, head and neck, liver or kidney cancer.

The chain joins TRBV30 to TRBJ2-7, with 10 bases that match TRBD1. Germline assignment: CDR1 GTSNPN and CDR2 SVGIG (reference sequence). Trimming removed 3 bases from V and 4 bases from J; junction bases left unmatched: 6. The CDR3 covers 14 residues. The CDR3 loop reads CAWSPGQGTYEQYF. Written as DNA, the CDR3 is TGTGCCTGGAGCCCGGGACAGGGGACGTACGAGCAGTACTTC.

Only one count was recorded for this clone. The V gene is TRBV6-1, the J gene TRBJ2-1, with TRBD1 matching 7 bases. Germline lookup yields CDR1 MNHNS and CDR2 SASEGT. The CDR3 has 15 residues. The V segment lost 8 bases and the J segment 3 bases; nucleotides outside the gene matches: 10. The CDR3 coding sequence is TGTGCCAGCGTACAGGAGACAGGGATCTACAATGAGCAGTTCTTC. Protein product: CASVQETGIYNEQFF.